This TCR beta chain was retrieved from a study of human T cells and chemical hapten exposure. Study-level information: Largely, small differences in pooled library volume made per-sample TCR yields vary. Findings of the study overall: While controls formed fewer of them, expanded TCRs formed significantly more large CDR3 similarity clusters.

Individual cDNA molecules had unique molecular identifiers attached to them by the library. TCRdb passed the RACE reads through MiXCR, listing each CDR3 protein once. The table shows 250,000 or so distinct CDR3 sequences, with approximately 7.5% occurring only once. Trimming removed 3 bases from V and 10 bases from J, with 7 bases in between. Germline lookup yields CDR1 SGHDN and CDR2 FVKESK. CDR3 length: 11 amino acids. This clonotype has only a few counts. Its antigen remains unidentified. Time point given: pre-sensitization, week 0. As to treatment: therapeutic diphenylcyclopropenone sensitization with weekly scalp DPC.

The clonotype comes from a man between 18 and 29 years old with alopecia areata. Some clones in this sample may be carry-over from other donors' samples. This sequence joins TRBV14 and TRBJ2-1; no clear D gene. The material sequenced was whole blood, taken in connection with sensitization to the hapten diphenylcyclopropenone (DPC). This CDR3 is CASSHFTEQFF. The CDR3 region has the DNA TGTGCCAGCAGCCACTTTACCGAGCAGTTCTTC.